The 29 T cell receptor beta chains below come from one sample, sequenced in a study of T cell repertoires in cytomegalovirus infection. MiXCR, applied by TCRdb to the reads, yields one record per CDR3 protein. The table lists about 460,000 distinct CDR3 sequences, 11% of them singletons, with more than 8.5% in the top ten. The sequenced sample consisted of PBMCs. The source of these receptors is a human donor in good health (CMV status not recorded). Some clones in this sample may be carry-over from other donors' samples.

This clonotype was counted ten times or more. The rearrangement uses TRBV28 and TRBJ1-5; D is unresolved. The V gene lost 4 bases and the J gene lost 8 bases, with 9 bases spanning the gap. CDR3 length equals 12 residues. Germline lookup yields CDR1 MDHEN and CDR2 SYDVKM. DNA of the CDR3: TGTGCCAGCAGTTACTCGGATGAGCCCCAGCATTTT. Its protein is CASSYSDEPQHF.

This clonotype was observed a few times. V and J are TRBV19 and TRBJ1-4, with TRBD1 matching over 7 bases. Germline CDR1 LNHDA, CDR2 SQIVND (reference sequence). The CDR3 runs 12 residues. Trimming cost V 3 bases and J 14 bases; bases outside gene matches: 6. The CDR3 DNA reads TGTGCCAGTAGTATGGAACCGGGACAGCTGTTTTTT. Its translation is CASSMEPGQLFF.

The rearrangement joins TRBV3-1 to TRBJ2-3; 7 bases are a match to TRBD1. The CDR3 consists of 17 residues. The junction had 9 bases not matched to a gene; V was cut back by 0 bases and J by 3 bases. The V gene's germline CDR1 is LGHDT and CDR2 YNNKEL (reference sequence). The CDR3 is CASSQDSEGAGTDTQYF. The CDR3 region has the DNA TGTGCCAGCAGCCAAGACAGCGAGGGGGCTGGGACAGATACGCAGTATTTT.

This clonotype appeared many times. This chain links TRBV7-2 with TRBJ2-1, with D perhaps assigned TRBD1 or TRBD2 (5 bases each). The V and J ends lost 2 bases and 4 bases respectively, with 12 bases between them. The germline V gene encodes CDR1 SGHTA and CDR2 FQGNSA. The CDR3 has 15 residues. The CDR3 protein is CASSLRAGAYNEQFF. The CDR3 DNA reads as TGTGCCAGCAGCTTAAGAGCCGGGGCTTACAATGAGCAGTTCTTC.

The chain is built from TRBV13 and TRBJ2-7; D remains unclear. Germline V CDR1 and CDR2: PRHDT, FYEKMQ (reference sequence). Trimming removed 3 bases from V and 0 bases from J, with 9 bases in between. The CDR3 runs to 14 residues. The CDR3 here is CASSLAESSYEQYF. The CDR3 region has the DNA TGTGCCAGCAGCTTGGCGGAAAGCTCCTACGAGCAGTACTTC. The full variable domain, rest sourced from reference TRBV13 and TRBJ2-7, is AAGVIQSPRHLIKEKRETATLKCYPIPRHDTVYWYQQGPGQDPQFLISFYEKMQSDKGSIPDRFSAQQFSDYHSELNMSSLELGDSALYFCASSLAESSYEQYFGPGTRLTVT.

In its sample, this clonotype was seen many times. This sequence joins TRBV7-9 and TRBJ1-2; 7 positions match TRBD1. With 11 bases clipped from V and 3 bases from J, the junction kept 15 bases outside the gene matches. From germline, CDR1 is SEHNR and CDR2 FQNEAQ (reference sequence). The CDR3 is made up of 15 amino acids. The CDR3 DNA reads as TGTGCCTGCGACGGGATGGGGACAGTGGACTATGGCTACACCTTC. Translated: CACDGMGTVDYGYTF.

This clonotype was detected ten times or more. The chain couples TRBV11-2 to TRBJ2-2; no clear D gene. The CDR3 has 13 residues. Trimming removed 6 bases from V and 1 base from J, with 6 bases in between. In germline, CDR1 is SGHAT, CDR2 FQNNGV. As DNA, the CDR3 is TGTGCCAGCAGGCCAGTGAACACCGGGGAGCTGTTTTTT. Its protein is CASRPVNTGELFF.

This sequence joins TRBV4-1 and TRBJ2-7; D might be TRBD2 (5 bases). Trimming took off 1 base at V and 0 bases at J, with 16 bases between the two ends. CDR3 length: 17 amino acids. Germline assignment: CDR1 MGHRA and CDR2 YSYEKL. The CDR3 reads CASSQGLTTGNSYEQYF. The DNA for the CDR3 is TGCGCCAGCAGCCAAGGATTAACAACCGGGAACTCCTACGAGCAGTACTTC.

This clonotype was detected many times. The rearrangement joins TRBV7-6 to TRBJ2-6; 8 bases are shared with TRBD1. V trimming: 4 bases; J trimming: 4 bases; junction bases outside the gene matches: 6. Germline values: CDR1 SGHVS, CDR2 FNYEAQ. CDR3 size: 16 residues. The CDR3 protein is CASSSRQGRGANVLTF. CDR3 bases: TGTGCCAGCAGCTCCCGACAGGGGCGCGGGGCCAACGTCCTGACTTTC. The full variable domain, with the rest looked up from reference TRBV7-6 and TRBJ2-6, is GAGVSQSPRYKVTKRGQDVALRCDPISGHVSLYWYRQALGQGPEFLTYFNYEAQQDKSGLPNDRFSAERPEGSISTLTIQRTEQRDSAMYRCASSSRQGRGANVLTFGAGSRLTVL.

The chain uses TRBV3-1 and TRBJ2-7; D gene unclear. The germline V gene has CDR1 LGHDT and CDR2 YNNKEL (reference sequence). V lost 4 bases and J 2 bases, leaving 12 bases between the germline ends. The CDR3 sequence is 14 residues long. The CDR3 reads CASSPLGSPYEQYF. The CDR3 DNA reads TGTGCCAGCAGCCCCCTCGGGTCCCCCTACGAGCAGTACTTC.

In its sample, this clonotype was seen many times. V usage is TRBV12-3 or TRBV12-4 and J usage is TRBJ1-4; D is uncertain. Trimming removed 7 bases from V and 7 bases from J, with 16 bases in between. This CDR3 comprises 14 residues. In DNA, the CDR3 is TGTGCCAGCACCCAAGACCAGAGCAGTGAAAAACTGTTTTTT. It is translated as CASTQDQSSEKLFF.

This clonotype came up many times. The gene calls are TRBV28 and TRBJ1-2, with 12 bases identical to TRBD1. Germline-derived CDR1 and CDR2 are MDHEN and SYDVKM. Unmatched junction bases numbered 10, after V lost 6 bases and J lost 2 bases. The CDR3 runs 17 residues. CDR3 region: CASSLQGQGAVNYGYTF. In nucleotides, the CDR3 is TGTGCCAGCAGCCTCCAGGGACAGGGGGCTGTGAACTATGGCTACACCTTC.

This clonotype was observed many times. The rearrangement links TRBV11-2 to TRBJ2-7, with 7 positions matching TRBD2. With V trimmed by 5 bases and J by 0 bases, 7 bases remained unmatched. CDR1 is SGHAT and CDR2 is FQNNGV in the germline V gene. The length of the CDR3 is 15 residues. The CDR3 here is CASSLLRGDSYEQYF. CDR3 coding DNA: TGTGCCAGCAGCCTACTACGGGGGGACTCCTACGAGCAGTACTTC. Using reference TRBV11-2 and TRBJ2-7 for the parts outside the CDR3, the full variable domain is EAGVAQSPRYKIIEKRQSVAFWCNPISGHATLYWYQQILGQGPKLLIQFQNNGVVDDSQLPKDRFSAERLKGVDSTLKIQPAKLEDSAVYLCASSLLRGDSYEQYFGPGTRLTVT.

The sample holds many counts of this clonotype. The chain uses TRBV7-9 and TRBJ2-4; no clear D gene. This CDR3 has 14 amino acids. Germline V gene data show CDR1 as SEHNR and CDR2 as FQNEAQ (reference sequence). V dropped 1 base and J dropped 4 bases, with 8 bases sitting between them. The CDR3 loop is CASSLEAVKNIQYF. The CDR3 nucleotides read TGTGCCAGCAGCTTAGAGGCAGTTAAAAACATTCAGTACTTC.

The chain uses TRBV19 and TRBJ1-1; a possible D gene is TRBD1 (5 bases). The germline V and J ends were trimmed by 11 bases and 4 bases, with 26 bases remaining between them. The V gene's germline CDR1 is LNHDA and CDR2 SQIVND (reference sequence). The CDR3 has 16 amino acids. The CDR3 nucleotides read TGTGCCGCAACAACCGGGACTGATGCTTGGGTCACTGAAGCTTTCTTT. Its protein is CAATTGTDAWVTEAFF.

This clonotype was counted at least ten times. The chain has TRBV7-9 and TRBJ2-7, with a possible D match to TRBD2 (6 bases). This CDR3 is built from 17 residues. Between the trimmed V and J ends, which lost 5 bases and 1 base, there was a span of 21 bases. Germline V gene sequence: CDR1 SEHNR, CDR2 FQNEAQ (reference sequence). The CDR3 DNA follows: TGTGCCAGCAGCCTCTTGGAGGGCAAAGGTGGGTCCTACGAGCAGTACTTC. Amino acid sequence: CASSLLEGKGGSYEQYF.

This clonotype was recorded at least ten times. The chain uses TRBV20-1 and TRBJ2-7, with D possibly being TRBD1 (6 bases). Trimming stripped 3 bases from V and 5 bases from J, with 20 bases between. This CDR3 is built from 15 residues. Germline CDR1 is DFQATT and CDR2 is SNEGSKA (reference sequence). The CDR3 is CSASLNQGSGNEQYF. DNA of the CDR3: TGCAGTGCTAGCCTTAATCAGGGGTCGGGGAACGAGCAGTACTTC.

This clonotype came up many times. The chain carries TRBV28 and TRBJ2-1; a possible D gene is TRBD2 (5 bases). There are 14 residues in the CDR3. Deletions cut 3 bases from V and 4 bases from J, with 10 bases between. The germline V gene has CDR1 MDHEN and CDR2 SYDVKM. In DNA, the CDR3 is TGTGCCAGCAGTTTGGGTAGCGTGTACAATGAGCAGTTCTTC. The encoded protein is CASSLGSVYNEQFF. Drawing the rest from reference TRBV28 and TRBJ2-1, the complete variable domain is DVKVTQSSRYLVKRTGEKVFLECVQDMDHENMFWYRQDPGLGLRLIYFSYDVKMKEKGDIPEGYSVSREKKERFSLILESASTNQTSMYLCASSLGSVYNEQFFGPGTRLTVL.

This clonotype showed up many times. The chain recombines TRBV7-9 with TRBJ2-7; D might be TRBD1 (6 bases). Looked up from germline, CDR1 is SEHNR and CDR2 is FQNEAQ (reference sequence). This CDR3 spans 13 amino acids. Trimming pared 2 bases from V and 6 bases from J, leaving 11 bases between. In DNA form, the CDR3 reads TGTGCCAGCAGCTTAACTCTAGGGGGCGAGCAGTACTTC. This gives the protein CASSLTLGGEQYF.

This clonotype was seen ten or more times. DNA for the CDR3: TGTGCCAGCAGCTTACGGCTTCACTATGGCTACACCTTC. The encoded protein is CASSLRLHYGYTF. The gene calls are TRBV7-2 and TRBJ1-2; no clear D. This CDR3 comprises 13 residues. Germline-derived CDR1 and CDR2 are SGHTA and FQGNSA. V lost 2 bases, J lost 3 bases, and 7 bases lay in between.

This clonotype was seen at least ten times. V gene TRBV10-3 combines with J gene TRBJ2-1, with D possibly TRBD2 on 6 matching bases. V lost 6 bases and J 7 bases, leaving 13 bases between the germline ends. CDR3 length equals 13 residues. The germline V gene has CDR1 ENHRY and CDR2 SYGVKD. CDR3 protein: CAIRGEVLNEQFF. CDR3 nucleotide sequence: TGTGCCATCAGGGGGGAGGTTTTGAATGAGCAGTTCTTC.

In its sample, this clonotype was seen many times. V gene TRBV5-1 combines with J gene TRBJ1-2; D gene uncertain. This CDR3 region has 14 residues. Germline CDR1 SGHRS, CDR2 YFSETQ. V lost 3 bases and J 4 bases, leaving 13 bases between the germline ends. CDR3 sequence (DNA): TGCGCCAGCAGCTCTAGGGTCGGCTCCTATGGCTACACCTTC. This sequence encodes CASSSRVGSYGYTF.

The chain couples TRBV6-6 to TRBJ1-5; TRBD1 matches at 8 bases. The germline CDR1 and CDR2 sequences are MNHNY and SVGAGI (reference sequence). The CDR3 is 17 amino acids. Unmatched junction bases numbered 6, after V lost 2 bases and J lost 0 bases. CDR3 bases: TGTGCCAGCAGTTACGGAGACAGGGGTTATAGCAATCAGCCCCAGCATTTT. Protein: CASSYGDRGYSNQPQHF.

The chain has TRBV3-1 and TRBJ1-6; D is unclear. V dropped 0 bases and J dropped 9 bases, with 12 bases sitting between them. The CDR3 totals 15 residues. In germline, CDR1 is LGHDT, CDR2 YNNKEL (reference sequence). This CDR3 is CASSQDGGRSSPLHF. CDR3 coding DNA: TGTGCCAGCAGCCAAGACGGAGGCAGGAGTTCACCCCTCCACTTT.

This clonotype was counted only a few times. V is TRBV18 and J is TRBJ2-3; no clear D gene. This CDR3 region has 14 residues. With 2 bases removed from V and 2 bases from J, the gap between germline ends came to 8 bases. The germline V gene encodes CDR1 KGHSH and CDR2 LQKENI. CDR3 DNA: TGTGCCAGCTCACCAAGGGCCCACACAGATACGCAGTATTTT. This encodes CASSPRAHTDTQYF.

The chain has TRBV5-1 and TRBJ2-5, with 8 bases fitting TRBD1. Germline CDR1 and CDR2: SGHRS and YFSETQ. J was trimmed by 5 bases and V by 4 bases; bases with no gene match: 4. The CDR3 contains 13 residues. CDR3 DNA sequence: TGCGCCAGCAGCCGACAGGGGACGGAGACCCAGTACTTC. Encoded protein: CASSRQGTETQYF.

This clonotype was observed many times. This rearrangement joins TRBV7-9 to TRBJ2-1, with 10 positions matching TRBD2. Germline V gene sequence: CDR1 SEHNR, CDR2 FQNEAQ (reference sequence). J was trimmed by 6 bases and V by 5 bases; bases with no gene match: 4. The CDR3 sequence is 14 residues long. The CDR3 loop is CASSASGSRNEQFF. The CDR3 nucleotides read TGTGCCAGCAGCGCTAGCGGGAGCCGCAATGAGCAGTTCTTC.

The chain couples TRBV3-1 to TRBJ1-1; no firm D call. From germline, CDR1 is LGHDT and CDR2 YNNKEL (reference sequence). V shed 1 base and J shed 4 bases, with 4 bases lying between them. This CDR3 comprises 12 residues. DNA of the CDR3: TGTGCCAGCAGCCAAGCGGTCACTGAAGCTTTCTTT. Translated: CASSQAVTEAFF.

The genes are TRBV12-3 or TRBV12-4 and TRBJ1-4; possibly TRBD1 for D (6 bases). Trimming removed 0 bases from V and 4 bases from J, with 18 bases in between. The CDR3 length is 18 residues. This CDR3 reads CASSLAPLTTGNNEKLFF. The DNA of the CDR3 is TGTGCCAGCAGTTTAGCGCCCTTGACTACAGGGAATAATGAAAAACTGTTTTTT.